Included here is one T cell receptor (beta chain) sequence, with context. Its target is not known. The data derive from a study of brain T cells in children with intractable seizures. Whole-study results and caveats: Only CDR3 sequence similarity suggested viral specificity, without known HCMV serostatus.

After removal of 2 bases from V and 3 bases from J, the junction contained 8 bases not matched to a gene. The CDR3 runs 17 residues. Germline lookup yields CDR1 MRHNA and CDR2 SNTAGT. Clones were read by immunoSEQ multiplex PCR, and TCRdb kept only the in-frame ones, dropping some. The sample includes tens of thousands of clones, 91% of them seen just once. Only cases whose brain tissue showed the highest T cell transcript signatures were sequenced. Before surgery, patients took at least one anti-epileptic drug. Material: peripheral blood, obtained at surgery. This sequence originates from a girl between 2 and 10 years old with Rasmussen encephalitis and intractable seizures. The chain carries TRBV6-4 and TRBJ1-4, with 8 positions matching TRBD1. CDR3 loop: CASSDREAGQANEKLFF. CDR3 bases: TGTGCCAGCAGTGACCGGGAAGCGGGACAGGCTAATGAAAAACTGTTTTTT.